This T cell receptor (beta chain) was recovered during a study of T cell changes during pregnancy in multiple sclerosis (dated by TCRdb to between 2019 and 2020). Broadly, across the study: The study examined how the T cell repertoire changed over the course of pregnancy in women with multiple sclerosis.

Taken from cysteine to phenylalanine, the CDR3 has 16 residues. Only CDR3 DNA remains: 48 bases, in frame from the first base. CDR1 and CDR2 are drawn from the germline V gene (reference sequence): PRHDT, FYEKMQ. At the junction V is shortened by 1 base and J by 6 bases, with 19 bases in between. This clone has just one count. The target of this receptor is not known. Within one base of it there is no much larger clone, and no base qualities were kept. Receptor amplification or capture employed the immunoSEQ multiplex PCR assay. In its TCRdb copy, this immuneACCESS table keeps in-frame sequences only and misses some clones. Where compared with another copy, unresolved V genes explain less than half of these, and the others have no known cause. The sample table holds approximately 52,000 clones, of which approximately 92% were seen once. The top ten hold less than 0.3% of the sample.

The clonotype originates from a female donor with multiple sclerosis, enrolled in a pregnancy study. The chain joins TRBV13 to TRBJ2-7, with the D gene call left open. The sample was CD4+ T cells from peripheral blood mononuclear cells, taken in the third trimester of pregnancy. The DNA sequence is given as TGTGCCAGCAGCTTAGCGTTTCGCGCGAATAGAGGCGAGCAGTACTTC. It encodes CASSLAFRANRGEQYF. With the portions outside the CDR3 filled from the reference TRBV13 and TRBJ2-7 genes, the complete variable region becomes AAGVIQSPRHLIKEKRETATLKCYPIPRHDTVYWYQQGPGQDPQFLISFYEKMQSDKGSIPDRFSAQQFSDYHSELNMSSLELGDSALYFCASSLAFRANRGEQYFGPGTRLTVT.